This T cell receptor (beta chain) emerged from a study of T cell repertoires in cytomegalovirus infection. Study details: Peptides in the study included HLA-C-restricted and HLA-B-restricted CMV epitopes. From public TCR beta signatures came an indication of both CMV infection and matching HLA type.

This clonotype was seen more than once but under ten times. Its antigen is not known. V was pared by 4 bases and J by 6 bases, with 8 bases of the junction left unmatched. Per the germline V gene, CDR1 is SGHVS and CDR2 is FNYEAQ. The CDR3 covers 15 residues. One entry per CDR3 protein results from TCRdb running MiXCR on the reads. The sample lists fewer than 60,000 distinct CDR3 sequences; around 19% were seen once. Notes on the study in general: Ex vivo, HLA-C-restricted CMV-specific TCR beta clonotypes prevailed over the rest of the response.

This TCR derives from a human donor in good health (CMV status not recorded). Some clones in this sample may be carry-over from other donors' samples. This material consisted of CD8+ T cells from cultured PBMCs, taken from culture after CMV antigen stimulation. The chain recombines TRBV7-6 with TRBJ2-3; 9 bases agree with TRBD2. The CDR3 bases are TGTGCCAGCAGCTCGGGACTAGCCCAGGCGGATACGCAGTATTTT. Residues: CASSSGLAQADTQYF.